This record concerns one TCR beta chain sequence. This entry belongs to a study of cytomegalovirus exposure and HLA in healthy donors. The repertoire was sequenced with immunoSEQ multiplex PCR; TCRdb's copy has only in-frame clones and lacks some. Here the sample spans some 130,000 clones, approximately 94% being singletons. The receptor was derived from a man aged 18 to 29 in good health and CMV-seropositive. The source material was PBMCs.

The CDR3 DNA follows: TGTGCCAGCAGCCTGCTGGCGGGAGGGGACAATGAGCAGTTCTTC. Translation: CASSLLAGGDNEQFF. This chain connects TRBV7-9 to TRBJ2-1; 9 positions match TRBD2. Trimming cost V 5 bases and J 5 bases; bases outside gene matches: 7. Germline lookup yields CDR1 SEHNR and CDR2 FQNEAQ (reference sequence). CDR3 length: 15 amino acids.